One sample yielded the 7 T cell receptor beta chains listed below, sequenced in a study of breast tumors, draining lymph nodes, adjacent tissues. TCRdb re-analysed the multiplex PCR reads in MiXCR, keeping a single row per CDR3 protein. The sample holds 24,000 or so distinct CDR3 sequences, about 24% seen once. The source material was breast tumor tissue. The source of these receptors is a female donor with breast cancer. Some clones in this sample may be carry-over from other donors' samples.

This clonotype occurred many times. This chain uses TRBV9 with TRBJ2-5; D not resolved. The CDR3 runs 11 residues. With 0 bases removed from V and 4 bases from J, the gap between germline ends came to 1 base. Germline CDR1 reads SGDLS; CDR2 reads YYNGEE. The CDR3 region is CASSVAETQYF. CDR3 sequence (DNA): TGTGCCAGCAGCGTAGCAGAGACCCAGTACTTC.

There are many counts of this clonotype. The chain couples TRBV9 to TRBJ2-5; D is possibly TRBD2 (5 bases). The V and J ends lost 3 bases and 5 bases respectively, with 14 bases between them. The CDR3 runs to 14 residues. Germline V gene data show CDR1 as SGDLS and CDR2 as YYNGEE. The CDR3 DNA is TGTGCCAGCAGCGCTGGGAGTCAAGGGGAGACCCAGTACTTC. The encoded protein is CASSAGSQGETQYF. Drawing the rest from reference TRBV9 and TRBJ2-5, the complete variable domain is DSGVTQTPKHLITATGQRVTLRCSPRSGDLSVYWYQQSLDQGLQFLIQYYNGEERAKGNILERFSAQQFPDLHSELNLSSLELGDSALYFCASSAGSQGETQYFGPGTRLLVL.

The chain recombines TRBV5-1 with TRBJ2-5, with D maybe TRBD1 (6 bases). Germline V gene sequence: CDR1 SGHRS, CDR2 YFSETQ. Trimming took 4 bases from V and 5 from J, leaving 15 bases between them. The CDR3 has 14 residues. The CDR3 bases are TGCGCCAGCAGCACCTTTGACAGGCGGGAGACCCAGTACTTC. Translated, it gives CASSTFDRRETQYF.

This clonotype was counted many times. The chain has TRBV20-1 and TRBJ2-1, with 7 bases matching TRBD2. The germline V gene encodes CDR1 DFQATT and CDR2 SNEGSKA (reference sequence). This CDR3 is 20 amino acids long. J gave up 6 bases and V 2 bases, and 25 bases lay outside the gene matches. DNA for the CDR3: TGCAGTGCTAGACTCCTAGCGCGCAAACAACTAGCGACCAGACTCAATGAGCAGTTCTTC. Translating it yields CSARLLARKQLATRLNEQFF.

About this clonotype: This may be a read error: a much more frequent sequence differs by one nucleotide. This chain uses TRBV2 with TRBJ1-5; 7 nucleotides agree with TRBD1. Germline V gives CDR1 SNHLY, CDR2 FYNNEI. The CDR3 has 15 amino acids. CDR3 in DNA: TGTGCCAGCAAGCTCGGGACAGAGAAAAGCCAGCCCCAGCGTTTT. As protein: CASKLGTEKSQPQRF.

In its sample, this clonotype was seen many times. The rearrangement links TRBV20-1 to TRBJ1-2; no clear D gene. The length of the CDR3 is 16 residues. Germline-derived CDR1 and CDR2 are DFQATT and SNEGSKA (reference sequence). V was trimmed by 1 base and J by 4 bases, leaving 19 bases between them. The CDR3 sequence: CSARGDRFGLSYGYTF. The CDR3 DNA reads TGCAGTGCTAGAGGCGATCGATTCGGGTTGAGCTATGGCTACACCTTC.

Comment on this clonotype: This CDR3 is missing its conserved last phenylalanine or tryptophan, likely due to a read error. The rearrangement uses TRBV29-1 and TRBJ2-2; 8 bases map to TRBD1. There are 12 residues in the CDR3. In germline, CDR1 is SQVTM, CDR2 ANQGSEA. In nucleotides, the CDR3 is TGCAGCGGACAGGGGTACACCGGGGAACTGTTTTTA. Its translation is CSGQGYTGELFL.